Following are 21 T cell receptor beta chains from one sample sequenced in a study of T cell changes during pregnancy in multiple sclerosis. The table came from immunoSEQ multiplex PCR; TCRdb's copy has only in-frame clones and leaves some out. The sample holds 69,000 or so clones, around 90% seen once. The input for sequencing was CD4+ T cells from peripheral blood mononuclear cells, taken in the third trimester of pregnancy. The receptor source for this set is a female donor in good health, enrolled as a control in a pregnancy study.

This chain joins TRBV5-4 and TRBJ2-7; TRBD2 might be the D (6 bases). The CDR3 spans 14 residues. CDR1 is SGHNT, CDR2 YYREEE, per germline (reference sequence). V lost 2 bases, J lost 4 bases, and 13 bases lay in between. This CDR3 reads CASSFETEGYEQYF. CDR3 in DNA: TGTGCCAGCAGCTTCGAGACGGAGGGATACGAGCAGTACTTC. The full variable domain, in which reference TRBV5-4 and TRBJ2-7 provide the parts outside the CDR3, is ETGVTQSPTHLIKTRGQQVTLRCSSQSGHNTVSWYQQALGQGPQFIFQYYREEENGRGNFPPRFSGLQFPNYSSELNVNALELDDSALYLCASSFETEGYEQYFGPGTRLTVT.

V gene TRBV18 combines with J gene TRBJ2-1, with 7 bases aligning to TRBD1. There are 14 residues in the CDR3. The V segment lost 3 bases and the J segment 6 bases; nucleotides outside the gene matches: 5. Germline CDR1 KGHSH, CDR2 LQKENI. In DNA form, the CDR3 reads TGTGCCAGCTCACCCCCGACAGGGCCCAATGAGCAGTTCTTC. This encodes CASSPPTGPNEQFF.

The chain combines TRBV5-4 with TRBJ2-1; 7 positions agree with TRBD1. CDR1 and CDR2 (germline): SGHNT, YYREEE (reference sequence). The CDR3 loop spans 15 amino acids. J gave up 8 bases and V 0 bases, and 8 bases lay outside the gene matches. CDR3 in DNA: TGTGCCAGCAGCTTGGGAGGGGGCTCCGACGATGAGCAGTTCTTC. It specifies CASSLGGGSDDEQFF. The full variable domain, in which reference TRBV5-4 and TRBJ2-1 provide the parts outside the CDR3, is ETGVTQSPTHLIKTRGQQVTLRCSSQSGHNTVSWYQQALGQGPQFIFQYYREEENGRGNFPPRFSGLQFPNYSSELNVNALELDDSALYLCASSLGGGSDDEQFFGPGTRLTVL.

The V call is TRBV11-3, the J call TRBJ2-1; TRBD2 aligns across 12 bases. V trimming: 4 bases; J trimming: 8 bases; junction bases outside the gene matches: 9. CDR3 length equals 16 residues. Germline V gene lookup returns CDR1 SGHNT and CDR2 YENEEA. In DNA form, the CDR3 reads TGTGCCAGCAGCTCCCCTAGCGGGGGGGCTGGCGATGAGCAGTTCTTC. Translation gives CASSSPSGGAGDEQFF. Supplemented by reference TRBV11-3 and TRBJ2-1, the full variable domain reads EAGVVQSPRYKIIEKKQPVAFWCNPISGHNTLYWYLQNLGQGPELLIRYENEEAVDDSQLPKDRFSAERLKGVDSTLKIQPAELGDSAVYLCASSSPSGGAGDEQFFGPGTRLTVL.

This chain joins TRBV7-2 and TRBJ1-5, with 8 bases lining up with TRBD1. The germline CDR1 and CDR2 sequences are SGHTA and FQGNSA. The CDR3 loop spans 16 amino acids. V was clipped by 5 bases and J by 4 bases; unmatched bases: 10. The CDR3 protein is CASSPGGADFNQPQHF. CDR3 DNA: TGTGCCAGCAGCCCAGGGGGCGCAGATTTTAATCAGCCCCAGCATTTT.

The CDR3 protein is CASSGALETGELFF. CDR3 coding DNA: TGCGCCAGCAGCGGGGCCCTCGAAACCGGGGAGCTGTTTTTT. The V gene is TRBV5-1, the J gene TRBJ2-2, with a tentative D call TRBD1 (5 bases). The CDR3 covers 14 residues. CDR1 and CDR2 (germline): SGHRS, YFSETQ. Trimming removed 4 bases at V and 5 bases at J, with 12 bases between.

The gene calls are TRBV9 and TRBJ1-5; TRBD1 matches at 7 bases. Germline lookup yields CDR1 SGDLS and CDR2 YYNGEE. This CDR3 is 15 amino acids long. Unmatched junction bases numbered 4, after V lost 3 bases and J lost 1 base. CDR3 sequence reads: CASSAGGKSNQPQHF. The CDR3 bases are TGTGCCAGCAGCGCAGGGGGAAAAAGCAATCAGCCCCAGCATTTT.

V and J are TRBV18 and TRBJ1-1; D not resolved. Germline V gene sequence: CDR1 KGHSH, CDR2 LQKENI. The CDR3 runs to 14 residues. V gave up 0 bases and J gave up 0 bases, with 5 bases separating them. DNA of the CDR3: TGTGCCAGCTCACCACCTGAGGTGAACACTGAAGCTTTCTTT. As protein: CASSPPEVNTEAFF. Looking up the rest from reference TRBV18 and TRBJ1-1 gives the full variable domain: NAGVMQNPRHLVRRRGQEARLRCSPMKGHSHVYWYRQLPEEGLKFMVYLQKENIIDESGMPKERFSAEFPKEGPSILRIQQVVRGDSAAYFCASSPPEVNTEAFFGQGTRLTVV.

The V call is TRBV30, the J call TRBJ1-2, with TRBD1 matching over 7 bases. The germline gives CDR1 GTSNPN, CDR2 SVGIG (reference sequence). V dropped 3 bases and J dropped 8; count of bases not matched to a gene: 9. The CDR3 has 13 residues. CDR3 in amino acids: CAWSSTGVGGYTF. CDR3 in DNA: TGTGCCTGGAGCAGTACAGGGGTCGGGGGCTACACCTTC.

This rearrangement joins TRBV5-1 to TRBJ2-5; 7 bases match TRBD2. V lost 0 bases to trimming and J lost 2 bases; unmatched junction nucleotides: 4. Looked up from germline, CDR1 is SGHRS and CDR2 is YFSETQ. The CDR3 is made up of 15 amino acids. The CDR3, as DNA: TGCGCCAGCAGCTTGGATACACTAGCGCAAGAGACCCAGTACTTC. Translating it yields CASSLDTLAQETQYF.

This clone was seen only a few times. This rearrangement joins TRBV19 to TRBJ1-1; TRBD1 is a possible D gene (5 bases). This CDR3 has 14 residues. The germline V and J ends were trimmed by 7 bases and 11 bases, with 23 bases remaining between them. Per germline, CDR1 LNHDA and CDR2 SQIVND (reference sequence). CDR3 protein: CASTVHRWSSVAFF. CDR3 sequence (DNA): TGTGCCAGTACCGTCCACAGGTGGAGTTCGGTTGCTTTCTTT.

The chain has TRBV2 and TRBJ1-1; a possible D gene is TRBD1 (6 bases). The CDR3 has 15 amino acids. Trimming took off 2 bases at V and 0 bases at J, with 10 bases between the two ends. The V gene's germline CDR1 is SNHLY and CDR2 FYNNEI. CDR3 amino acids: CASSERTALNTEAFF. DNA of the CDR3: TGTGCCAGCAGTGAACGGACAGCCCTGAACACTGAAGCTTTCTTT.

The J gene is TRBJ1-2, the V gene TRBV7-3; TRBD1 is a possible D gene (5 bases). The CDR3 length is 14 residues. The germline gives CDR1 SGHTA, CDR2 FQGTGA. Trimming shortened V by 1 base and J by 2 bases, and 8 bases separated the two germline ends. CDR3 in amino acids: CASSLNAGNYGYTF. CDR3 in DNA: TGTGCCAGCAGCTTAAATGCAGGGAACTATGGCTACACCTTC.

This clone was seen once. This chain connects TRBV18 to TRBJ2-7; D might be TRBD1 (5 bases). The germline gives CDR1 KGHSH, CDR2 LQKENI. The CDR3 has 15 amino acids. V lost 4 bases to trimming and J lost 2 bases, with 15 bases between them. DNA of the CDR3: TGTGCCAGCTCACGAGACTCAACAGGAACCTACGAGCAGTACTTC. Translating gives CASSRDSTGTYEQYF.

This clone was recorded once. J is TRBJ1-2 and V is TRBV6-4, with a possible D match to TRBD1 (6 bases). Deletions cut 6 bases from V and 4 bases from J, with 18 bases between. The V gene's germline CDR1 is MRHNA and CDR2 SNTAGT. This CDR3 is built from 15 residues. CDR3 region: CASRTTGIGSYGYTF. The DNA of the CDR3 is TGTGCCAGCAGAACCACAGGGATAGGAAGCTATGGCTACACCTTC.

The rearrangement uses TRBV2 and TRBJ2-1; 11 bases match TRBD1. The CDR3 runs to 13 residues. Germline V gene sequence: CDR1 SNHLY, CDR2 FYNNEI. After removal of 6 bases from V and 6 bases from J, the junction contained 1 base not matched to a gene. The CDR3 region is CASRGQGGNEQFF. CDR3 bases: TGTGCCAGCAGGGGACAGGGGGGCAATGAGCAGTTCTTC.

This clone was detected only once. The rearrangement links TRBV6-5 to TRBJ2-7, with 8 bases fitting TRBD1. The CDR3 extends over 14 amino acids. Germline assignment: CDR1 MNHEY and CDR2 SVGAGI. The ends lost 6 bases at V and 11 bases at J; junction bases unmatched: 15. CDR3 bases: TGTGCCAGCAGCTACGTTGGACAGGGCCAATTCAAGTACTTC. It is translated as CASSYVGQGQFKYF.

The chain joins TRBV25-1 to TRBJ2-3; 8 nucleotides line up with TRBD1. CDR1 MGHDK and CDR2 SYGVNS come from the germline V gene. The CDR3 is 14 residues long. Germline trimming cut 5 bases from V and 6 bases from J; bases unmatched to any gene: 7. The CDR3 loop is CASSRPGGLDTQYF. The CDR3, as DNA: TGTGCCAGCAGTCGGCCAGGGGGCTTGGATACGCAGTATTTT.

CDR3 residues: CASASTEGATEAFF. The CDR3 DNA reads as TGCGCCAGCGCCTCAACAGAGGGGGCCACTGAAGCTTTCTTT. The gene calls are TRBV5-1 and TRBJ1-1; 7 positions match TRBD1. The junction had 10 bases not matched to a gene; V was cut back by 7 bases and J by 4 bases. This CDR3 contains 14 residues. Germline V lookup: CDR1 SGHRS, CDR2 YFSETQ.

This CDR3 reads CATSDRGFRNTEAFF. DNA for the CDR3: TGTGCCACCTCGGACAGGGGGTTTAGGAACACTGAAGCTTTCTTT. J is TRBJ1-1 and V is TRBV6-6; 10 nucleotides align to TRBD1. Trimming removed 10 bases from V and 1 base from J; junction bases left unmatched: 9. The CDR3 sequence is 15 residues long. Looked up from germline, CDR1 is MNHNY and CDR2 is SVGAGI (reference sequence).

The rearrangement links TRBV15 to TRBJ2-7; 9 bases agree with TRBD1. Unmatched junction bases numbered 3, after V lost 4 bases and J lost 2 bases. Germline CDR1 reads LNHNV; CDR2 reads YYDKDF (reference sequence). This CDR3 is 14 amino acids long. The CDR3 loop is CATSTGTGTYEQYF. Here the CDR3 DNA reads TGTGCCACCAGCACTGGGACAGGGACCTACGAGCAGTACTTC.